This TCR beta chain appears in the sequencing data of a study of cytomegalovirus exposure and HLA in healthy donors. Both 60 Vbeta primers and 13 Jbeta primers went into the PCR. Here immunoSEQ multiplex PCR was the method, and the copy in TCRdb shows in-frame clones only, minus some. The data contain roughly 120,000 clones, around 74% of them singletons. About this clone itself: Its antigen is as yet unknown.

Findings of the study overall: It was shown in a later analysis that HLA-associated TCR beta chains were more clonally expanded than other, equally common chains. The dataset shows that most TCR sequences were rare, while some public TCRs occurred in many donors.

The CDR3 contains 13 residues. V shed 4 bases and J shed 3 bases, with 10 bases lying between them. Germline V gives CDR1 LNHDA, CDR2 SQIVND (reference sequence). The receptor's source is a woman in her forties or fifties in good health and CMV-seropositive. Sample: PBMCs. The chain joins TRBV19 to TRBJ2-7, with D tentatively TRBD2 (6 bases). The CDR3 sequence is CASSRRDGYEQYF. The CDR3 nucleotides are TGTGCCAGTAGTAGGCGGGACGGCTACGAGCAGTACTTC.